The 14 T cell receptor beta chains given below trace back to one sample, sequenced in a study of graft-versus-host responses after intestinal transplantation. Researchers placed some 200,000 CFSE-labeled responder cells in culture with some 200,000 irradiated, violet-dye-labeled stimulator cells. Assay used: immunoSEQ multiplex PCR; TCRdb lists only in-frame clones, some missing. Of 12,000 to 15,000 clones listed, around 35% are singletons. Sequences were derived from alloreactive CD8+ T cells from a mixed lymphocyte reaction culture, sampled before intestinal transplant. Subset: CFSE-low proliferating T cells sorted from roughly 6-day pre-transplant mixed lymphocyte reaction (GvH or HvG direction). The receptors originated from a human patient who received an intestinal transplant.

This clone was seen only a few times. The chain recombines TRBV7-9 with TRBJ1-2, with D maybe TRBD1 (6 bases). The germline V gene encodes CDR1 SEHNR and CDR2 FQNEAQ (reference sequence). The CDR3 is 14 amino acids. V lost 1 base to trimming and J lost 8 bases, with 14 bases between them. CDR3 region: CASSLVGGADGYTF. CDR3 nucleotides: TGTGCCAGCAGCTTAGTAGGGGGTGCCGACGGCTACACCTTC.

In its sample, this clone was seen a few times. This rearrangement joins TRBV4-3 to TRBJ2-7; a weak D match, TRBD2 (5 bases). This CDR3 region has 15 residues. V dropped 0 bases and J dropped 1 base, with 10 bases sitting between them. CDR1 and CDR2 (germline): LGHNA, YSLEER. CDR3 in DNA: TGCGCCAGCAGCCAAGAAAGGACTGAGTCCTACGAGCAGTACTTC. Translated: CASSQERTESYEQYF.

The J gene is TRBJ2-7, the V gene TRBV16; TRBD2 matches at 8 bases. With 1 base clipped from V and 3 bases from J, the junction kept 8 bases outside the gene matches. This CDR3 has 16 residues. Germline CDR1 is KGHSY and CDR2 is FQNENV. The CDR3 nucleotides are TGTGCCAGCAGCCAATTGGCAGCGGGGGACAACTACGAGCAGTACTTC. It encodes CASSQLAAGDNYEQYF.

The sample holds a few counts of this clone. The genes are TRBV4-1 and TRBJ2-7; D unresolved. CDR1 and CDR2 from the germline V gene are MGHRA and YSYEKL. Trimming cost V 1 base and J 0 bases, with 4 bases left between them. This CDR3 spans 13 amino acids. This CDR3 reads CASSQVSSYEQYF. As DNA, the CDR3 is TGCGCCAGCAGCCAAGTTAGCTCCTACGAGCAGTACTTC.

This rearrangement joins TRBV5-1 to TRBJ2-7; 7 bases are shared with TRBD1. The V gene end was trimmed by 0 bases and the J gene end by 2 bases; junction bases not matched to a gene: 5. The CDR3 contains 15 residues. Germline V CDR1 and CDR2: SGHRS, YFSETQ. The CDR3: CASSLGWDSPYEQYF. The DNA for the CDR3 is TGCGCCAGCAGCTTGGGGTGGGACAGTCCCTACGAGCAGTACTTC. The full variable domain, completed using reference TRBV5-1 and TRBJ2-7, is KAGVTQTPRYLIKTRGQQVTLSCSPISGHRSVSWYQQTPGQGLQFLFEYFSETQRNKGNFPGRFSGRQFSNSRSEMNVSTLELGDSALYLCASSLGWDSPYEQYFGPGTRLTVT.

The chain employs TRBV7-8 and TRBJ1-5; D remains unclear. This CDR3 contains 15 residues. CDR1 and CDR2 (germline): SGHVS, FQNEAQ. Trimming pared 1 base from V and 2 bases from J, leaving 9 bases between. In DNA, the CDR3 is TGTGCCAGCAGCTTAGTTGAGCGAGGCAATCAGCCCCAGCATTTT. This sequence encodes CASSLVERGNQPQHF. The variable domain in full, completed from reference TRBV7-8 and TRBJ1-5, reads GAGVSQSPRYKVAKRGQDVALRCDPISGHVSLFWYQQALGQGPEFLTYFQNEAQLDKSGLPSDRFFAERPEGSVSTLKIQRTQQEDSAVYLCASSLVERGNQPQHFGDGTRLSIL.

This clone was seen a handful of times. The chain carries TRBV30 and TRBJ2-1; 8 bases are a match to TRBD2. From germline, CDR1 is GTSNPN and CDR2 SVGIG (reference sequence). With 0 bases clipped from V and 9 bases from J, the junction kept 4 bases outside the gene matches. CDR3 length: 13 amino acids. In DNA, the CDR3 is TGTGCCTGGAGTGTTCAAAGCGGGGGTGAGCAGTTCTTC. Protein: CAWSVQSGGEQFF.

The sample holds a few counts of this clone. The J gene is TRBJ2-1, the V gene TRBV6-5; D perhaps matches TRBD2 (5 bases). V was cut by 0 bases and J by 1 base, with 10 bases left in between. The CDR3 loop spans 16 amino acids. Germline loops: CDR1 MNHEY, CDR2 SVGAGI. CDR3 amino acids: CASSYSPERSYNEQFF. The CDR3 nucleotides read TGTGCCAGCAGTTACTCCCCGGAGCGGTCCTACAATGAGCAGTTCTTC.

This clone has just a few counts. The J gene is TRBJ2-1, the V gene TRBV27, with 8 bases matching TRBD1. Trimming took 4 bases from V and 4 from J; bases not matched to a gene: 9. This CDR3 is built from 16 residues. Germline CDR1 and CDR2: MNHEY and SMNVEV (reference sequence). CDR3 DNA sequence: TGTGCCAGCAGTTCGTTCGGGACAGGCCTTTACAATGAGCAGTTCTTC. Its protein product is CASSSFGTGLYNEQFF.

This clone was seen a handful of times. The gene calls are TRBV27 and TRBJ2-4; unclear D gene. The CDR3 runs to 14 residues. Germline V gives CDR1 MNHEY, CDR2 SMNVEV (reference sequence). With 4 bases removed from V and 0 bases from J, the gap between germline ends came to 7 bases. This CDR3 is CASSSVLAKNIQYF. DNA of the CDR3: TGTGCCAGCAGTTCAGTATTAGCCAAAAACATTCAGTACTTC.

The chain carries TRBV4-1 and TRBJ1-3, with D hard to call. Deletions cut 4 bases from V and 0 bases from J, with 19 bases between. Germline CDR1 and CDR2: MGHRA and YSYEKL. The CDR3 extends over 18 amino acids. In DNA form, the CDR3 reads TGCGCCAGCAGCCCCGGAATGGCCGACTATTCCTCTGGAAACACCATATATTTT. Protein: CASSPGMADYSSGNTIYF.

J is TRBJ2-7 and V is TRBV4-3; 7 bases fit TRBD2. From germline, CDR1 is LGHNA and CDR2 YSLEER. The CDR3 length is 14 residues. The V segment lost 4 bases and the J segment 1 base; nucleotides outside the gene matches: 4. This CDR3 is CASSPRGKSYEQYF. In DNA form, the CDR3 reads TGCGCCAGCAGCCCGCGGGGGAAATCCTACGAGCAGTACTTC.

J is TRBJ2-1 and V is TRBV6-5, with TRBD2 matching 13 bases. Losses at the gene ends were 4 bases for V and 8 bases for J; bases not matched to a gene: 8. The CDR3 is 16 amino acids. Germline CDR1 is MNHEY and CDR2 is SVGAGI. Here the CDR3 DNA reads TGTGCCAGCAGTTCCTTCACTAGCGGGGGGGCACATGAGCAGTTCTTC. Translation: CASSSFTSGGAHEQFF.

V is TRBV7-2 and J is TRBJ2-7; D ambiguous. Trimming cost V 6 bases and J 2 bases, with 5 bases left between them. The germline V gene encodes CDR1 SGHTA and CDR2 FQGNSA. The CDR3 runs to 11 residues. The CDR3 sequence is CASRSTYEQYF. CDR3 DNA: TGTGCCAGCAGATCCACCTACGAGCAGTACTTC.